Presented here are 17 T cell receptor beta chains from one specimen sequenced in a study of cytomegalovirus exposure and HLA in healthy donors. Both 60 Vbeta primers and 13 Jbeta primers went into the PCR. Method: immunoSEQ multiplex PCR; TCRdb's copy keeps in-frame clones and lacks some. Its clone listing holds 130,000 or so clones. Sample: PBMCs. The receptors derive from a woman in her fifties or sixties in good health and CMV-seronegative.

This chain connects TRBV11-2 to TRBJ2-7; possibly TRBD2 for D (5 bases). Trimming cost V 3 bases and J 2 bases, with 8 bases left between them. Germline-derived CDR1 and CDR2 are SGHAT and FQNNGV. The CDR3 has 13 residues. As DNA, the CDR3 is TGTGCCAGCAGCTTTAGCGCCACCTACGAGCAGTACTTC. Translated: CASSFSATYEQYF.

The chain uses TRBV5-4 and TRBJ1-1; 9 nucleotides agree with TRBD1. This CDR3 spans 16 amino acids. The J segment lost 1 base and the V segment lost 0 bases, leaving 4 bases of the junction unmatched. Germline CDR1 reads SGHNT; CDR2 reads YYREEE (reference sequence). CDR3 protein: CASSLDRGLGNTEAFF. DNA for the CDR3: TGTGCCAGCAGCTTGGACAGGGGGCTAGGGAACACTGAAGCTTTCTTT.

This chain uses TRBV2 with TRBJ2-2; a possible D gene is TRBD1 (5 bases). The CDR3 totals 15 residues. The germline CDR1 and CDR2 sequences are SNHLY and FYNNEI. Trimming removed 5 bases at V and 1 base at J, with 11 bases between. This CDR3 is CASSYPQGNTGELFF. The CDR3 DNA follows: TGTGCCAGCAGTTACCCTCAGGGGAACACCGGGGAGCTGTTTTTT.

The V gene is TRBV7-9, the J gene TRBJ2-7; 9 bases align to TRBD2. V gave up 3 bases and J gave up 0 bases; unmatched junction bases: 6. The CDR3 contains 16 residues. Germline V CDR1 and CDR2: SEHNR, FQNEAQ (reference sequence). The chain's CDR3 is CASSFLAGLDSYEQYF. CDR3 sequence (DNA): TGTGCCAGCAGCTTCCTAGCGGGGTTAGACTCCTACGAGCAGTACTTC.

This chain's CDR3 is CASSLAGPRDGYTF. The CDR3 DNA follows: TGTGCCAGCAGTTTAGCAGGGCCTCGAGATGGCTACACCTTC. The rearrangement uses TRBV27 and TRBJ1-2, with D tentatively TRBD1 (5 bases). Germline CDR1 and CDR2: MNHEY and SMNVEV (reference sequence). With 2 bases removed from V and 6 bases from J, the gap between germline ends came to 13 bases. This CDR3 contains 14 residues.

J is TRBJ2-5 and V is TRBV2; the match to TRBD2 covers 7 bases. Germline CDR1 is SNHLY and CDR2 is FYNNEI. J was trimmed by 8 bases and V by 11 bases; bases with no gene match: 5. CDR3 length equals 10 residues. This chain's CDR3 is CAGGRDTQYF. CDR3 bases: TGTGCCGGGGGGAGGGACACCCAGTACTTC.

The chain joins TRBV29-1 to TRBJ2-3; D may be TRBD2 (7 bases). V lost 6 bases and J 10 bases, leaving 26 bases between the germline ends. Germline loops: CDR1 SQVTM, CDR2 ANQGSEA. The CDR3 spans 15 residues. CDR3 bases: TGCAGCGTCGACCCGACAGGCGGGGGTCCCGTAGCGCAGTATTTT. This sequence encodes CSVDPTGGGPVAQYF.

The chain links TRBV28 to TRBJ2-2, with a possible D match to TRBD1 (5 bases). The CDR3 spans 17 residues. With 5 bases removed from V and 6 bases from J, the gap between germline ends came to 22 bases. Germline loops: CDR1 MDHEN, CDR2 SYDVKM. The DNA for the CDR3 is TGTGCCAGCAGTCTGGACCAGATGGGGCGGTGGGCCGGGGAGCTGTTTTTT. Its translation is CASSLDQMGRWAGELFF.

The CDR3 here is CASMDGGSYGYTF. The CDR3 region has the DNA TGTGCCAGCATGGACGGGGGAAGCTATGGCTACACCTTC. This sequence joins TRBV5-4 and TRBJ1-2; a possible D gene is TRBD1 (5 bases). The CDR3 length is 13 residues. CDR1 and CDR2 from the germline V gene are SGHNT and YYREEE (reference sequence). Trimming removed 6 bases at V and 4 bases at J, with 13 bases between.

The V gene is TRBV27, the J gene TRBJ1-1; D is unresolved. The CDR3 is 13 amino acids. Germline V gene sequence: CDR1 MNHEY, CDR2 SMNVEV (reference sequence). The ends were cut back, 7 bases at V and 5 bases at J, with 14 bases in the middle. CDR3 region: CASTLFRGTEAFF. The CDR3 DNA reads TGTGCCAGCACCCTTTTCCGCGGTACTGAAGCTTTCTTT.

This chain uses TRBV4-1 with TRBJ2-1, with no clear D. The CDR3 has 14 amino acids. V shed 0 bases and J shed 5 bases, with 8 bases lying between them. From germline, CDR1 is MGHRA and CDR2 YSYEKL. The CDR3 coding sequence is TGCGCCAGCAGCCAAGATCACTACGACAATGAGCAGTTCTTC. This codes for CASSQDHYDNEQFF.

The rearrangement joins TRBV5-1 to TRBJ2-7; 8 bases agree with TRBD1. V was pared by 5 bases and J by 5 bases, with 9 bases of the junction left unmatched. The CDR3 runs to 14 residues. Germline values: CDR1 SGHRS, CDR2 YFSETQ. The DNA of the CDR3 is TGCGCCAGCAGATCTGACAGGGGATTCGACGAGCAGTACTTC. Amino acids: CASRSDRGFDEQYF.

The DNA of the CDR3 is TGCAGCGTTGTGACAACCTACGAGCAGTACTTC. It encodes CSVVTTYEQYF. The chain carries TRBV29-1 and TRBJ2-5; D is uncertain. The DNA end is a closer match to TRBJ2-7, so the J assignment may be wrong. The CDR3 has 11 amino acids. Germline CDR1 SQVTM, CDR2 ANQGSEA.

This chain uses TRBV4-2 with TRBJ2-7, with 14 nucleotides matching TRBD2. The V gene end was trimmed by 3 bases and the J gene end by 0 bases; junction bases not matched to a gene: 4. Looked up from germline, CDR1 is LGHNA and CDR2 is YNFKEQ. The CDR3 contains 17 residues. CDR3 residues: CASSQGTSGGISYEQYF. Written as DNA, the CDR3 is TGTGCCAGCAGCCAGGGGACTAGCGGGGGAATCTCCTACGAGCAGTACTTC.

The CDR3 here is CASSFGTTNTEAFF. DNA for the CDR3: TGTGCCAGCAGCTTCGGGACAACGAACACTGAAGCTTTCTTT. The J gene is TRBJ1-1, the V gene TRBV7-9, with a tentative D call TRBD1 (6 bases). Germline assignment: CDR1 SEHNR and CDR2 FQNEAQ (reference sequence). This CDR3 has 14 residues. V lost 3 bases to trimming and J lost 1 base, with 9 bases between them.

The chain combines TRBV6-6 with TRBJ2-7; D is perhaps TRBD1 (5 bases). The CDR3 runs 14 residues. The germline V and J ends were trimmed by 7 bases and 0 bases, with 13 bases remaining between them. Germline values: CDR1 MNHNY, CDR2 SVGAGI (reference sequence). CDR3 protein: CASTQGVPSYEQYF. Here the CDR3 DNA reads TGTGCCAGCACCCAAGGGGTGCCCTCCTACGAGCAGTACTTC.

This rearrangement joins TRBV28 to TRBJ2-7; 10 positions match TRBD2. Germline CDR1 MDHEN, CDR2 SYDVKM. V shed 4 bases, J shed 0 bases, and the junction held 3 bases outside the gene matches. This CDR3 spans 15 amino acids. CDR3 loop: CASSSPSGSSYEQYF. CDR3 bases: TGTGCCAGCAGTTCCCCTAGCGGGAGCTCCTACGAGCAGTACTTC.